One and the same sample provided the 7 T cell receptor beta chains below, sequenced in a study of beta chain features in type 1 diabetes. Antigens for these TCRs are unknown. The investigators reverse transcribed all of the isolated RNA, so they sequenced expressed TCRB transcripts. This table comes from immunoSEQ multiplex PCR, and its TCRdb copy is limited to in-frame clones, with some not included. The profile covers about 660,000 clones, with around an eighth appearing a single time and 0.03% to 0.045% taken by the ten largest. The study, taken as a whole, reports: Shorter TCRB CDR3s, moderately but significantly so, marked every one of the four CD4+ subsets in Type 1 diabetes patients.

The sample comprised naive CD4+ T cells from blood. The receptors were gathered from a man aged 18 to 35 with type 1 diabetes.

There are a few counts of this clone. The CDR3 DNA sequence: TGTGCCTCCCTTCCGTTACCGGGACAGGTTTACTTCTTC. Translated, it gives CASLPLPGQVYFF. The J gene is TRBJ2-1, the V gene TRBV30; TRBD1 matches at 8 bases. Germline V lookup: CDR1 GTSNPN, CDR2 SVGIG (reference sequence). This CDR3 has 13 amino acids. With 7 bases clipped from V and 16 bases from J, the junction kept 18 bases outside the gene matches.

The chain joins TRBV28 to TRBJ2-1; a possible D gene is TRBD1 (5 bases). Germline CDR1 is MDHEN and CDR2 is SYDVKM. This CDR3 region has 11 residues. The DNA of the CDR3 is TGTGCAGCTACAGGAGTGGATGAGCAGTTCTTC. This translates into CAATGVDEQFF.

A few counts support this clone. The J gene is TRBJ2-4, the V gene TRBV27; no definite D call. This CDR3 comprises 13 residues. V shed 3 bases and J shed 4 bases, with 7 bases lying between them. Per the germline V gene, CDR1 is MNHEY and CDR2 is SMNVEV (reference sequence). CDR3 amino acids: CASSFTEKNIQYF. The CDR3 bases are TGTGCCAGCAGTTTTACGGAGAAAAACATTCAGTACTTC.

CDR3 amino acids: CASAAEAVNTEAFF. The CDR3 DNA reads as TGTGCCAGCGCCGCCGAGGCCGTGAACACTGAAGCTTTCTTT. This chain links TRBV2 with TRBJ1-1; D gene unclear. The length of the CDR3 is 14 residues. Between the trimmed V and J ends, which lost 8 bases and 0 bases, there was a span of 13 bases. Germline-derived CDR1 and CDR2 are SNHLY and FYNNEI.

The rearrangement links TRBV9 to TRBJ2-3; D not certain. V was clipped by 4 bases and J by 0 bases, with 9 bases between them. Germline V gene sequence: CDR1 SGDLS, CDR2 YYNGEE. The CDR3 runs to 14 residues. CDR3 sequence reads: CASSRLGSTDTQYF. The CDR3 DNA sequence: TGTGCCAGCAGCCGGCTTGGTAGCACAGATACGCAGTATTTT.

V and J are TRBV4-3 and TRBJ2-2, with a tentative D call TRBD2 (6 bases). The length of the CDR3 is 16 residues. CDR1 is LGHNA, CDR2 YSLEER, per germline. Trimming removed 0 bases at V and 2 bases at J, with 10 bases between. In DNA form, the CDR3 reads TGCGCCAGCAGCCAAGATATGGGGGGAAACACCGGGGAGCTGTTTTTT. This sequence encodes CASSQDMGGNTGELFF.

The chain recombines TRBV5-6 with TRBJ1-5; D not certain. Per germline, CDR1 SGHDT and CDR2 YYEEEE. CDR3 length equals 15 residues. The V and J ends lost 1 base and 5 bases respectively, with 13 bases between them. CDR3 in DNA: TGTGCCAGCAGCTTGTCGAATGGCGGGGATCAGCCCCAGCATTTT. It specifies CASSLSNGGDQPQHF.